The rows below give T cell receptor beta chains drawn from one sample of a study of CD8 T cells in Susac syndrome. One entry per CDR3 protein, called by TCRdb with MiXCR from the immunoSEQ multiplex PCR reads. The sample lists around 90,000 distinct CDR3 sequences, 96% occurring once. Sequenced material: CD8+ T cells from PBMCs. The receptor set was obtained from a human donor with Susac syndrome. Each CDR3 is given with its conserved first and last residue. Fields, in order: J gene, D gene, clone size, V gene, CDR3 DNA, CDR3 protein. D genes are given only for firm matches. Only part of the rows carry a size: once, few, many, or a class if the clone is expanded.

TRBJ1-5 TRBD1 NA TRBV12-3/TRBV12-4 TGTGCCAGCAGTGGTACAGGGGAAGGTCAGCCCCAGCATTTT CASSGTGEGQPQHF
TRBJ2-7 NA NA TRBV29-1 TGCAGCGTTGATGTTAGGGATTCTACGGGAGAGCAGTACTTC CSVDVRDSTGEQYF
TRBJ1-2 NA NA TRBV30 TGTGCCTGGAGTGTAAAGGGAGAGTGGCATTATGGCTACACCTTC CAWSVKGEWHYGYTF
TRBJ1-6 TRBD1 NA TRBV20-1 TGCAGTGCTAGAGTAGGGGGCGGCCGGAGCTCCTATAATTCACCCCTCCACTTT CSARVGGGRSSYNSPLHF
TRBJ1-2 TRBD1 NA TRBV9 TGTGCCAGCAGCACAGGGGGATGGCGAGGCTACACCTTC CASSTGGWRGYTF
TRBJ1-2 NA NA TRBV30 TGTGTCTGGACAACAAAGAGGGCGGCGATAGACTATGGCTACACCTTC CVWTTKRAAIDYGYTF
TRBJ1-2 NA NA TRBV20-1 TGCAGTGCTAGCCAGCAGGACTATGGCTACACCTTC CSASQQDYGYTF
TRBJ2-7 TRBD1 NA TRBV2 TGTGCCAGCAGTGAAACAGGGGGATTCTACGAGCAGTACTTC CASSETGGFYEQYF
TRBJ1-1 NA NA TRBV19 TGTGCCAGTAGTTGGAACACTGAAGCTTTCTTT CASSWNTEAFF
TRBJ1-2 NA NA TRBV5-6 TGTGCCAGCAGCCCACGTAGTTGGGGCGGTGGCTACACCTTC CASSPRSWGGGYTF
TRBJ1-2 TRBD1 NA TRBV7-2 TGTGCCAGCAGCCCTAGCCCATGGACAGGGGTATACTATGGCTACACCTTC CASSPSPWTGVYYGYTF
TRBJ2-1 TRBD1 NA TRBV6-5 TGTGCCAGCAGTTACTCGAAAGGGGGCGCCCTCAATGAGCAGTTCTTC CASSYSKGGALNEQFF
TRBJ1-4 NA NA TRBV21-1 TGTGCCAGCAGCAAAGCCACACAGGGTGGGGTTCCACTAAATGAAAAACTGTTTTTT CASSKATQGGVPLNEKLFF
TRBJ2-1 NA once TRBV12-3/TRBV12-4 TGTGCCAGCACCCCTGGGTATGAGCAGTTCTTC CASTPGYEQFF
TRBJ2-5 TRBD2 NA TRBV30 TGTGCCTGGAGTGCTTCGACTAGCGGAGAGACCCAGTACTTC CAWSASTSGETQYF
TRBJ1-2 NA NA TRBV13 TGTGCCAGCAGCTTAGGAGTTACTAGCTCGGGCTATGGCTACACCTTC CASSLGVTSSGYGYTF
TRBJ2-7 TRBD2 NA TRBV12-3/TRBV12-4 TGTGCCAGCGGGGGGGTCAACTACGAGCAGTACTTC CASGGVNYEQYF
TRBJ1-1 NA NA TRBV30 TGTGCCTGGAGTTTTAGGGAGGAGGCTTTCTTT CAWSFREEAFF
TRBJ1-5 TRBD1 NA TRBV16 TGTGCCAGCAGCCACTGGGATAGGGGGCTCTTCGGCAATCAGCCCCAGCATTTT CASSHWDRGLFGNQPQHF
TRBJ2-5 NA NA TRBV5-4 TGTGCCAGCAGCTTGGACAGGCTCCAAGAGACCCAGTACTTC CASSLDRLQETQYF
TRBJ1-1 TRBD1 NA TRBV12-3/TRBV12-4 TGTGCCAGCAGTTTCTACCTAGGGGGCGCGACTGAAGCTTTCTTT CASSFYLGGATEAFF
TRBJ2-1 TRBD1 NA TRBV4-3 TGCGCCAGCAGCCAAGAAGGGACAGAGTACAGTGAGCAGTTCTTC CASSQEGTEYSEQFF